The T cell receptor (beta chain) described here comes from a study of blood T cell repertoires in COVID-19. Whole-study context: Samples taken during acute and convalescent COVID-19 were collected in the United States, Italy and Spain. PBMCs, B-cell-depleted T cells, or T cells provided the cDNA or gDNA that made up the material.

This CDR3 is 15 amino acids long. Trimming cost V 3 bases and J 7 bases, with 16 bases left between them. Germline-derived CDR1 and CDR2 are LNHDA and SQIVND (reference sequence). Participants came from under 30 US areas, aged about 18 to 100 years. The table came from immunoSEQ multiplex PCR; TCRdb's copy has only in-frame clones and leaves some out. The table records about 250,000 clones, about nine tenths of them present only once. Sequenced input: PBMCs or T cells enriched from blood (not recorded which). This chain connects TRBV19 to TRBJ1-5; D gene ambiguous. The receptor was isolated from a man in his forties who had recovered from COVID-19. The CDR3 spells CASSIRQASWQPQHF. CDR3 in DNA: TGTGCCAGTAGTATCCGGCAGGCATCTTGGCAGCCCCAGCATTTT. The entire variable domain, with the rest obtained from reference TRBV19 and TRBJ1-5, is as follows: DGGITQSPKYLFRKEGQNVTLSCEQNLNHDAMYWYRQDPGQGLRLIYYSQIVNDFQKGDIAEGYSVSREKKESFPLTVTSAQKNPTAFYLCASSIRQASWQPQHFGDGTRLSIL.